The 12 T cell receptor beta chains below all came from one sample that was sequenced in a study of blood T cells in healthy people across ages. The use of a sample-barcoded 5' primer and a J-beta primer mix characterized a second PCR of about 6 to 12 cycles. TCRdb itself ran the 5' RACE reads through MiXCR, one entry per CDR3 protein. The data hold approximately 770,000 distinct CDR3 sequences, with more than 45% observed a single time. Source material: blood. The receptors were sampled from a man younger than 45 in good health.

The rearrangement links TRBV6-2 or TRBV6-3 to TRBJ2-1, with 7 bases fitting TRBD2. CDR1 is MNHEY and CDR2 is SVGEGT in the germline V gene. With 6 bases clipped from V and 4 bases from J, the junction kept 12 bases outside the gene matches. This CDR3 is built from 16 residues. The CDR3 here is CASRPLGEGAYNEQFF. CDR3 DNA: TGTGCCAGCAGGCCACTCGGGGAGGGCGCTTACAATGAGCAGTTCTTC.

This chain links TRBV27 with TRBJ1-2; 7 nucleotides align to TRBD1. Per germline, CDR1 MNHEY and CDR2 SMNVEV (reference sequence). The CDR3 runs to 16 residues. Trimming removed 5 bases from V and 3 bases from J; junction bases left unmatched: 12. The CDR3 nucleotides are TGTGCCAGCAGTCCTACAGGACAGGCGGGGTACTATGGCTACACCTTC. Protein product: CASSPTGQAGYYGYTF.

This clonotype was counted once. This CDR3 is CASTRSVYEKAFF. CDR3 DNA: TGTGCCAGCACTAGGTCGGTTTACGAGAAAGCTTTCTTT. The chain carries TRBV7-9 and TRBJ1-1; D is unresolved. This CDR3 has 13 residues. V was trimmed by 7 bases and J by 9 bases, leaving 18 bases between them. Germline V lookup: CDR1 SEHNR, CDR2 FQNEAQ (reference sequence).

The chain uses TRBV7-2 and TRBJ2-3; no clear D. V was shortened by 1 base and J by 1 base, with 9 bases between the two germline ends. The CDR3 totals 15 residues. Germline CDR1 reads SGHTA; CDR2 reads FQGNSA. DNA for the CDR3: TGTGCCAGCAGCTTAGTTATCGGGCGCACAGATACGCAGTATTTT. It codes for CASSLVIGRTDTQYF.

The chain recombines TRBV9 with TRBJ2-1; 9 nucleotides align to TRBD2. CDR3 length: 20 amino acids. Germline values: CDR1 SGDLS, CDR2 YYNGEE. Trimming cost V 0 bases and J 5 bases; bases outside gene matches: 18. DNA for the CDR3: TGTGCCAGCAGCGTAGGGATAGGGGTGGCGGGAGGGCCGTTAAACAATGAGCAGTTCTTC. Protein sequence: CASSVGIGVAGGPLNNEQFF.

Concerning this clonotype itself: A much larger clone sits a single nucleotide away, making a read error possible. J is TRBJ2-5 and V is TRBV27, with D maybe TRBD1 (6 bases). The J call may be in error: the DNA end matches TRBJ2-1 better. The CDR3 covers 12 residues. CDR1 MNHEY and CDR2 SMNVEV come from the germline V gene (reference sequence). The CDR3 here is CASRRGQETQFF. Written as DNA, the CDR3 is TGTGCCAGCCGTCGGGGACAAGAGACCCAGTTCTTC.

In its sample, this clonotype was seen a few times. V usage is TRBV20-1 and J usage is TRBJ1-2; D is uncertain. Germline V lookup: CDR1 DFQATT, CDR2 SNEGSKA (reference sequence). V was pared by 4 bases and J by 3 bases, with 3 bases between. CDR3 length: 10 residues. The CDR3 protein is CSATDYGYTF. DNA of the CDR3: TGCAGTGCTACAGACTATGGCTACACCTTC.

The rearrangement links TRBV6-6 to TRBJ2-7, with D maybe TRBD2 (6 bases). CDR1 and CDR2 from the germline V gene are MNHNY and SVGAGI (reference sequence). The CDR3 is 15 residues long. V was cut by 6 bases and J by 6 bases, with 21 bases left in between. In DNA, the CDR3 is TGTGCCAGCAGCCCCCAAGGACTACCTCCATCCGAGCAGTACTTC. Its protein is CASSPQGLPPSEQYF.

The rearrangement joins TRBV10-3 to TRBJ2-1; D may be TRBD2 (5 bases). Germline CDR1 is ENHRY and CDR2 is SYGVKD. V lost 10 bases and J lost 3, with 13 bases in between. The CDR3 totals 13 residues. CDR3 loop: CASKDSDYNEQFF. The CDR3 DNA follows: TGTGCCAGCAAAGATAGCGACTACAATGAGCAGTTCTTC.

This clonotype was observed a few times. The gene calls are TRBV6-5 and TRBJ1-6; D gene unclear. V dropped 0 bases and J dropped 9 bases, with 6 bases sitting between them. The CDR3 sequence is 13 residues long. Per germline, CDR1 MNHEY and CDR2 SVGAGI. The CDR3 DNA is TGTGCCAGCAGTTACTCTGGGGTTTCACCCCTCCACTTT. Translation: CASSYSGVSPLHF.

The J gene is TRBJ2-5, the V gene TRBV5-1; unclear D gene. The CDR3 spans 15 residues. The germline V gene encodes CDR1 SGHRS and CDR2 YFSETQ. V shed 5 bases and J shed 1 base, with 15 bases lying between them. The CDR3 coding sequence is TGCGCCAGCAGTGAAGCATACGATTTCCAAGAGACCCAGTACTTC. Its translation: CASSEAYDFQETQYF.

The CDR3 bases are TGCGCCAGCAGCCAGGGACTAGGATCGAACGAGCAGTACTTC. It codes for CASSQGLGSNEQYF. This chain connects TRBV4-1 to TRBJ2-4, with 8 nucleotides matching TRBD2. The DNA end is a closer match to TRBJ2-7, so the J assignment may be wrong. The CDR3 has 14 amino acids. The germline V gene has CDR1 MGHRA and CDR2 YSYEKL.